This T cell receptor (beta chain) was recovered during a study of radiotherapy plus CTLA-4 blockade in lung cancer (dated by TCRdb to 2016 to 2018). In terms of the full investigation: Among the enrolled patients, about 19% had an objective response, and about 29% reached disease control.

The paper as a whole reports these results and caveats: The strongest predictors of response were reported to be early dynamic shifts in blood T cell clones along with a rise in serum interferon-beta following radiation. After treatment with radiotherapy and ipilimumab, TCR clones that originated in tumors expanded in peripheral blood.

The library was prepared using the immunoSEQ multiplex PCR assay. TCRdb retrieved this table from immuneACCESS and kept in-frame rearrangements only. Not all clones are present; in checked studies, unresolved V genes account for under half, and no reason is known for the remainder. Present in this sample are about 97,000 clones, approximately 72% of which were seen just once. Roughly 2.8% of the sample belongs to the ten largest clones. Focal radiation therapy combined with CTLA-4 blockade (ipilimumab) was tested in patients with chemo-refractory metastatic non-small-cell lung cancer. This clone was detected only once. Its antigen target is currently unknown. The record has no base qualities; no much larger clone is one base away. Looking up the germline V gene yields CDR1 MDHEN and CDR2 SYDVKM. CDR3 length: 15 amino acids, cysteine to phenylalanine. The read is trimmed to its CDR3 DNA, 45 bases read in frame from base 1. V and J are truncated by 7 bases and 3 bases respectively, leaving an intervening sequence of 17 bases.

This TCR came from a human donor with non-small cell lung cancer who had a partial response to radiotherapy plus ipilimumab. Some clones in this sample may be carry-over from other donors' samples. The chain joins TRBV28 to TRBJ2-3; the D gene cannot be named for sure. Source: peripheral blood, taken from a patient treated with radiotherapy plus ipilimumab. The DNA sequence is TGTGCCAGCAAGACCTGGCGGTATTTGACAGATACGCAGTATTTT. The encoded protein is CASKTWRYLTDTQYF.